The rows below give T cell receptor beta chains drawn from one sample of a study of blood T cells in healthy people across ages. TCRdb reprocessed the 5' RACE reads with MiXCR, giving one entry per CDR3 protein. The sample consists of about 760,000 distinct CDR3 sequences, about 61% of them appearing once. Specimen: blood. The receptor set was obtained from a man aged 35-49 years in good health. The CDR3 runs from the conserved cysteine through the conserved F or W. D genes are given only for firm matches. Where a row states a size, it is once, few, many or the class of an expanded clone; other rows omit it.

V	size	J	D	CDR3	DNA
TRBV7-8	few	TRBJ2-7	NA	CASSSGTGLRDEQYF	TGTGCCAGCAGCTCCGGGACCGGCCTTCGGGATGAGCAGTACTTC
TRBV15	NA	TRBJ2-7	NA	CATSRDGTTYEQYF	TGTGCCACCAGCAGAGATGGGACAACCTACGAGCAGTACTTC
TRBV11-2	NA	TRBJ2-7	TRBD1	CASSLDRENEQYF	TGTGCCAGCAGCCTGGACAGGGAGAACGAGCAGTACTTC
TRBV25-1	few	TRBJ2-3	NA	CASAWGDTQYF	TGTGCCAGCGCTTGGGGAGATACGCAGTATTTT
TRBV6-2/TRBV6-3	NA	TRBJ2-3	TRBD2	CASSKLPPGTSGSSTDTQYF	TGTGCCAGCAGTAAACTGCCTCCCGGGACTAGCGGTTCTAGCACAGATACGCAGTATTTT
TRBV14	NA	TRBJ2-7	NA	CASSQGRQNSYEQYF	TGTGCCAGCAGCCAAGGACGACAGAATTCCTACGAGCAGTACTTC
TRBV20-1	few	TRBJ1-2	TRBD1	CSAREGLGQGARGYGYTF	TGCAGTGCTAGAGAGGGACTGGGACAGGGGGCTAGAGGCTATGGCTACACCTTC
TRBV7-2	NA	TRBJ1-2	TRBD1	CASSLRRTGFNYGYTF	TGTGCCAGCAGCCTAAGAAGGACAGGGTTCAACTATGGCTACACCTTC
TRBV7-2	NA	TRBJ1-6	TRBD1	CASSLSRNRGNSPLHF	TGTGCCAGCAGCTTATCCCGAAACAGGGGCAATTCACCCCTCCACTTT
TRBV15	NA	TRBJ2-5	NA	CATSRGTGVERETQYF	TGTGCCACCAGCAGGGGCACGGGGGTGGAACGAGAGACCCAGTACTTC
TRBV29-1	NA	TRBJ2-5	NA	CSAKGTRQETQYF	TGCAGCGCCAAAGGCACTAGGCAAGAGACCCAGTACTTC
TRBV28	NA	TRBJ2-7	NA	CASTLRGVWRHEQYF	TGTGCCAGCACCCTGAGGGGAGTATGGAGACACGAGCAGTACTTC
TRBV28	few	TRBJ2-7	TRBD1	CASSGTGVNEQYF	TGTGCCAGCAGTGGGACAGGGGTCAACGAGCAGTACTTC
TRBV29-1	few	TRBJ2-3	NA	CSVEDRGRDTDTQYF	TGCAGCGTTGAAGATAGGGGCAGAGACACAGATACGCAGTATTTT
TRBV2	NA	TRBJ2-3	NA	CASSDRGRSNTQSTDAQYF	TGTGCCAGCAGTGATCGGGGACGGAGCAACACCCAAAGCACAGATGCGCAGTATTTT
TRBV4-1	many	TRBJ2-7	TRBD2	CASSQVGLASYEQYF	TGCGCCAGCAGCCAAGTGGGACTAGCATCCTACGAGCAGTACTTC
TRBV20-1	few	TRBJ2-3	TRBD2	CSASLMTSGIVDTQYF	TGCAGTGCTAGCCTAATGACTAGCGGGATTGTAGATACGCAGTATTTT
TRBV28	NA	TRBJ2-3	TRBD2	CASSSYFSGGTDTQYF	TGTGCCAGCAGTTCCTACTTTAGCGGGGGCACAGATACGCAGTATTTT
TRBV20-1	NA	TRBJ2-5	TRBD1	CSARAPGQGAREQYF	TGCAGTGCTAGAGCCCCGGGACAGGGGGCAAGGGAGCAGTACTTC
TRBV12-3/TRBV12-4	many	TRBJ2-2	TRBD2	CASSPRGLAGTGELFF	TGTGCCAGCAGCCCAAGAGGACTAGCGGGCACCGGGGAGCTGTTTTTT
TRBV20-1	NA	TRBJ2-7	NA	CSARYSSYEQYF	TGCAGTGCTAGATATTCCAGCTACGAGCAGTACTTC
TRBV20-1	NA	TRBJ1-1	NA	CSAGTYRTEAFF	TGCAGTGCCGGGACATATAGAACTGAAGCTTTCTTT
TRBV7-2	NA	TRBJ2-2	NA	CASSWRGDGELFF	TGTGCCAGCAGCTGGAGGGGGGACGGGGAGCTGTTTTTT
TRBV19	NA	TRBJ2-1	NA	CASSMRQGPGYNEQFF	TGTGCCAGTAGTATGAGGCAGGGGCCAGGGTACAATGAGCAGTTCTTC
TRBV29-1	NA	TRBJ1-1	NA	CSFPGTMNTEAFF	TGCAGCTTCCCCGGGACGATGAACACTGAAGCTTTCTTT
TRBV6-5	NA	TRBJ2-7	NA	CASSTGQTSSYEQYF	TGTGCCAGCAGTACAGGACAGACAAGCTCCTACGAGCAGTACTTC
TRBV20-1	NA	TRBJ2-3	NA	CSGEEKRDTQYF	TGCAGTGGAGAAGAAAAAAGAGATACGCAGTATTTT
TRBV29-1	few	TRBJ1-1	NA	CSVKHRNTEAFF	TGCAGCGTTAAACACCGGAACACTGAAGCTTTCTTT
TRBV5-1	many	TRBJ2-3	TRBD2	CASSLESGAAGDTQYF	TGCGCCAGCAGCTTGGAGAGCGGGGCCGCGGGAGATACGCAGTATTTT